This T cell receptor beta chain was identified during a study of STAT3 mutations in large granular lymphocyte leukemia. The ends were cut back, 5 bases at V and 8 bases at J, with 6 bases in the middle. The CDR3 covers 10 residues. The V gene's germline CDR1 is SEHNR and CDR2 FQNEAQ (reference sequence). This clone has a handful of counts. The antigen is not known. Study results and limitations: At least one immunodominant TCR beta clonotype appeared in every T-cell large granular lymphocyte leukemia patient. Variable sampling intervals and differing treatment regimens complicated linking therapy response to TCR clonal burden changes.

Repertoires were generated with immunoSEQ multiplex PCR, while TCRdb's copy carries only in-frame clones and drops some. The sample lists more than 2,500 clones; roughly 41% were seen once. This clonotype was obtained from a man between 45 and 60 years old with T-cell large granular lymphocyte leukemia. Some clones in this sample may be carry-over from other donors' samples. The gene calls are TRBV7-9 and TRBJ1-2; D remains unclear. The sequenced sample was peripheral blood mononuclear cells. Here the CDR3 DNA reads TGTGCCAGCAGCCGCCGGGGCTACACCTTC. Translated, it gives CASSRRGYTF.